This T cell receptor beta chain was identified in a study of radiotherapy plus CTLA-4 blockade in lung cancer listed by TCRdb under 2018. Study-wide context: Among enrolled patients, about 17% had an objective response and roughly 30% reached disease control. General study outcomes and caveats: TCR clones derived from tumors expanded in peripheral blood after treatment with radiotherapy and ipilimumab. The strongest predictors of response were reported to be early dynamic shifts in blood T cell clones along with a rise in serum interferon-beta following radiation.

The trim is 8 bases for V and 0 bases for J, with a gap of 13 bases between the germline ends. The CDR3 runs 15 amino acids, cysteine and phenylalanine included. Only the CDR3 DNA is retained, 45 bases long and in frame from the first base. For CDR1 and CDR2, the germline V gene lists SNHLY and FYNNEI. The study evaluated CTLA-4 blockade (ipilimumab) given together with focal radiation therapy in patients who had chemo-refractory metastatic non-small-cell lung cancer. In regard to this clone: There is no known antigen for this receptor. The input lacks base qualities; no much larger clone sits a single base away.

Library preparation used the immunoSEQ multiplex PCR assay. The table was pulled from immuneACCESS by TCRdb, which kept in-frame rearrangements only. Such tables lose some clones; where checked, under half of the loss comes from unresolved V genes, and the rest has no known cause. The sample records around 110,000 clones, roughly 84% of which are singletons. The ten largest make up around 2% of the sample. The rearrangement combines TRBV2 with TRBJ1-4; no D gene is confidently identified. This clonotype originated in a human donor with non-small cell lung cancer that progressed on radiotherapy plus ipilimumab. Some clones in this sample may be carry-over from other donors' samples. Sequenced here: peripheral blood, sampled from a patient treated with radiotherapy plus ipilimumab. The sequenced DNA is TGTGCCAGCTCGGCACCCGCTGCAACTAATGAAAAACTGTTTTTT. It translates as CASSAPAATNEKLFF.